Below, 20 T cell receptor beta chains from the same sample are listed, as sequenced in a study of blood T cell repertoires in COVID-19. Here immunoSEQ multiplex PCR was the method, and the copy in TCRdb shows in-frame clones only, minus some. The repertoire holds around 260,000 clones, approximately 92% seen once, with just over 2.5% in the top ten. Sequences were obtained from peripheral blood. These receptors were taken from a person aged 18 to 35 with COVID-19, enrolled during active disease.

This clone was seen only a few times. The DNA for the CDR3 is TGTGCCACCAGTGAGGGCCTAGGGACAGGGGGCGCGGATACGCAGTATTTT. Translating gives CATSEGLGTGGADTQYF. The chain has TRBV24-1 and TRBJ2-3; 12 positions match TRBD1. Germline V gene lookup returns CDR1 KGHDR and CDR2 SFDVKD. This CDR3 has 17 amino acids. The J segment lost 6 bases and the V segment lost 4 bases, leaving 10 bases of the junction unmatched.

The rearrangement links TRBV25-1 to TRBJ1-5; 7 bases match TRBD1. CDR3 length: 14 residues. Germline loops: CDR1 MGHDK, CDR2 SYGVNS. V shed 2 bases, J shed 4 bases, and the junction held 2 bases outside the gene matches. The CDR3 nucleotides read TGTGCCAGCAGTGAAACAGGGGTAAATCAGCCCCAGCATTTT. Protein product: CASSETGVNQPQHF.

J is TRBJ2-7 and V is TRBV4-3; 9 nucleotides align to TRBD2. With V trimmed by 0 bases and J by 7 bases, 10 bases remained unmatched. The CDR3 has 16 residues. Germline V gene lookup returns CDR1 LGHNA and CDR2 YSLEER. CDR3 protein: CASSQDFAGGPEEQYF. DNA for the CDR3: TGCGCCAGCAGCCAAGATTTTGCGGGAGGGCCGGAGGAGCAGTACTTC.

This chain uses TRBV7-9 with TRBJ1-1; D is ambiguous. The CDR3 is 14 amino acids. Germline V gene sequence: CDR1 SEHNR, CDR2 FQNEAQ (reference sequence). V lost 2 bases to trimming and J lost 1 base, with 8 bases between them. CDR3 nucleotides: TGTGCCAGCAGCTTAAGCACTACGAACACTGAAGCTTTCTTT. Its protein product is CASSLSTTNTEAFF. Using reference TRBV7-9 and TRBJ1-1 for the parts outside the CDR3, the full variable domain is DTGVSQNPRHKITKRGQNVTFRCDPISEHNRLYWYRQTLGQGPEFLTYFQNEAQLEKSRLLSDRFSAERPKGSFSTLEIQRTEQGDSAMYLCASSLSTTNTEAFFGQGTRLTVV.

CDR3 protein: CASSPRGIGAIEQYF. The CDR3 coding sequence is TGTGCCAGCAGCCCCCGCGGGATAGGTGCTATCGAGCAGTACTTC. The V gene is TRBV7-9, the J gene TRBJ2-7, with a possible D match to TRBD2 (6 bases). The CDR3 totals 15 residues. Germline values: CDR1 SEHNR, CDR2 FQNEAQ (reference sequence). The V end was cut by 5 bases, the J end by 6 bases, with 20 bases between.

This clone has just one count. This chain connects TRBV25-1 to TRBJ2-5, with D unresolved. Between the trimmed V and J ends, which lost 1 base and 4 bases, there was a span of 10 bases. Germline lookup yields CDR1 MGHDK and CDR2 SYGVNS. The CDR3 is 14 amino acids. For the CDR3, the DNA is TGTGCCAGCAGTGAATCCAAGCTTGTAGAGACCCAGTACTTC. This codes for CASSESKLVETQYF.

The chain couples TRBV5-1 to TRBJ2-1; no firm D call. V dropped 2 bases and J dropped 4 bases, with 13 bases sitting between them. CDR1 and CDR2 from the germline V gene are SGHRS and YFSETQ. The CDR3 length is 15 residues. The CDR3 DNA reads as TGCGCCAGCAGCTTATCGTCGAGCCTTTACAATGAGCAGTTCTTC. Translation gives CASSLSSSLYNEQFF.

The chain links TRBV19 to TRBJ1-5, with a weak D call TRBD1 (5 bases). The CDR3 is 15 residues long. The V gene's germline CDR1 is LNHDA and CDR2 SQIVND (reference sequence). V was pared by 4 bases and J by 4 bases, with 14 bases between. CDR3 bases: TGTGCCAGTAGTAGAGGACAAGGGCTGAATCAGCCCCAGCATTTT. This translates into CASSRGQGLNQPQHF.

The chain uses TRBV25-1 and TRBJ2-2; 9 bases line up with TRBD1. Germline-derived CDR1 and CDR2 are MGHDK and SYGVNS. After removal of 6 bases from V and 3 bases from J, the junction contained 5 bases not matched to a gene. CDR3 length equals 15 residues. The CDR3 here is CASSEDRGDTGELFF. DNA of the CDR3: TGTGCCAGCAGCGAAGACAGGGGGGACACCGGGGAGCTGTTTTTT.

The rearrangement links TRBV28 to TRBJ1-5, with TRBD1 matching over 12 bases. The CDR3 consists of 19 residues. With 6 bases clipped from V and 0 bases from J, the junction kept 12 bases outside the gene matches. Germline CDR1 reads MDHEN; CDR2 reads SYDVKM. CDR3 sequence reads: CASSPWGQGANFSNQPQHF. The DNA for the CDR3 is TGTGCCAGCAGCCCGTGGGGACAGGGGGCCAATTTTAGCAATCAGCCCCAGCATTTT.

The gene calls are TRBV28 and TRBJ1-1, with D possibly being TRBD1 (6 bases). Trimming cost V 6 bases and J 5 bases, with 13 bases left between them. Germline V lookup: CDR1 MDHEN, CDR2 SYDVKM. The CDR3 covers 13 residues. The CDR3 region has the DNA TGTGCCAGCAGAGGGGGTGGGGATACTGAAGCTTTCTTT. It yields the protein CASRGGGDTEAFF.

This clone was seen only once. The chain has TRBV6-5 and TRBJ1-6, with D possibly being TRBD1 (5 bases). Looked up from germline, CDR1 is MNHEY and CDR2 is SVGAGI. V was cut by 6 bases and J by 3 bases, with 12 bases left in between. The CDR3 consists of 15 residues. CDR3 sequence (DNA): TGTGCCAGCAGAAGCGACAGAGACTATAATTCACCCCTCCACTTT. It specifies CASRSDRDYNSPLHF.

The chain links TRBV11-3 to TRBJ2-1; D is undetermined. Germline CDR1 SGHNT, CDR2 YENEEA. This CDR3 has 14 residues. The CDR3 nucleotides are TGTGCTCCTGCTTATATGTACTACTACAATGAGCAGTTCTTC. Protein sequence: CAPAYMYYYNEQFF.

V is TRBV9 and J is TRBJ2-2; 13 bases map to TRBD2. This CDR3 spans 16 amino acids. Germline assignment: CDR1 SGDLS and CDR2 YYNGEE. The J segment lost 6 bases and the V segment lost 0 bases, leaving 2 bases of the junction unmatched. This CDR3 is CASSVGLAGGPGELFF. For the CDR3, the DNA is TGTGCCAGCAGCGTAGGACTAGCGGGAGGACCCGGGGAGCTGTTTTTT.

The rearrangement uses TRBV27 and TRBJ2-7; TRBD1 matches at 10 bases. With V trimmed by 5 bases and J by 4 bases, 14 bases remained unmatched. The CDR3 has 17 residues. CDR1 and CDR2 from the germline V gene are MNHEY and SMNVEV (reference sequence). Here the CDR3 reads CASSLRPPGTGEYEQYF. As DNA, the CDR3 is TGTGCCAGCAGTCTACGACCCCCGGGGACAGGGGAATACGAGCAGTACTTC.

The chain uses TRBV5-1 and TRBJ1-2; 11 bases are a match to TRBD1. Germline assignment: CDR1 SGHRS and CDR2 YFSETQ. The CDR3 runs 16 residues. After removal of 5 bases from V and 6 bases from J, the junction contained 12 bases not matched to a gene. CDR3 protein: CASRSPDGTGGDGYTF. In DNA form, the CDR3 reads TGCGCCAGCAGATCCCCGGACGGGACAGGGGGAGATGGCTACACCTTC.

This chain connects TRBV25-1 to TRBJ2-3; TRBD1 matches 12 bases. Germline trimming cut 6 bases from V and 4 bases from J; bases unmatched to any gene: 8. This CDR3 has 16 residues. The germline V gene encodes CDR1 MGHDK and CDR2 SYGVNS. The CDR3 sequence is CASSETGTGGADTQYF. DNA for the CDR3: TGTGCCAGCAGCGAGACCGGGACAGGGGGCGCAGATACGCAGTATTTT.

The rearrangement joins TRBV4-1 to TRBJ2-3; possible D gene TRBD1, 5 bases. V was trimmed by 1 base and J by 4 bases, leaving 6 bases between them. Germline V gives CDR1 MGHRA, CDR2 YSYEKL. The CDR3 covers 13 residues. CDR3 sequence: CASSQAGSDTQYF. DNA for the CDR3: TGCGCCAGCAGCCAAGCAGGGTCAGATACGCAGTATTTT.

The rearrangement joins TRBV24-1 to TRBJ2-6, with D perhaps TRBD1 (6 bases). The V end was cut by 3 bases, the J end by 4 bases, with 15 bases between. This CDR3 is built from 17 residues. The germline CDR1 and CDR2 sequences are KGHDR and SFDVKD. The CDR3 bases are TGTGCCACCAGTGATACAGGGCGGCTCTCCGGGGCCAACGTCCTGACTTTC. It specifies CATSDTGRLSGANVLTF.

This clone was counted only a few times. J is TRBJ1-6 and V is TRBV5-4, with 10 bases matching TRBD1. Trimming took 1 base from V and 8 from J; bases not matched to a gene: 3. Per germline, CDR1 SGHNT and CDR2 YYREEE (reference sequence). There are 15 residues in the CDR3. The chain's CDR3 is CASSLTGQGHSPLHF. The CDR3 DNA is TGTGCCAGCAGCTTGACGGGACAGGGGCATTCACCCCTCCACTTT.